The rows below give T cell receptor beta chains drawn from one sample of a study of OX40 agonist ivuxolimab in advanced cancers. Produced via immunoSEQ multiplex PCR; TCRdb's table is partial and in-frame only. The data hold approximately 60,000 clones, with roughly 91% observed a single time. The specimen was CD4+ or CD8+ T cells sorted from blood, collected in a trial of the OX40 agonist ivuxolimab. These receptors were obtained from an adult with an advanced solid tumor such as melanoma, head and neck, liver or kidney cancer. Both conserved end residues are part of each CDR3. Fields, in order: D gene, J gene, clone size, V gene, CDR3 DNA, CDR3 protein. The D gene is left open where the match is weak. Some rows mark clone size as missing; the rest say once, few, many or name a class of expanded clone.

>NA|TRBJ2-5|NA|TRBV5-1
TGCGCCAGCAGCTTGGGGGACGGAGGCCAAGAGACCCAGTACTTC
CASSLGDGGQETQYF
>TRBD2|TRBJ2-5|NA|TRBV7-2
TGTGCCAGCAGCACTCCGGGACTAGCGGGGGAAGAGACCCAGTACTTC
CASSTPGLAGEETQYF
>TRBD1|TRBJ1-1|NA|TRBV27
TGTGCCAGCATCCCTCCGGGACAGGGTAGGTCTGAAGCTTTCTTT
CASIPPGQGRSEAFF
>NA|TRBJ1-6|NA|TRBV6-1
TGTGCCAGCAGTGAAGGGTCAGGGGTGAATTCACCCCTCCACTTT
CASSEGSGVNSPLHF
>TRBD1|TRBJ2-5|NA|TRBV7-3
TGTGCCAGCAGCTTAGGGACAGGGGCCCAACCCTTGCTTGGGGAGACCCAGTACTTC
CASSLGTGAQPLLGETQYF
>NA|TRBJ2-3|NA|TRBV21-1
TGTGCCAGCAGCAAAGTGGGTTCCGGCGGGGGGGCCACAGATACGCAGTATTTT
CASSKVGSGGGATDTQYF
>NA|TRBJ1-2|NA|TRBV20-1
TGCAGTGCTAGTGAACAGTCCGGCTACACCTTC
CSASEQSGYTF
>TRBD2|TRBJ2-1|NA|TRBV2
TGTGCCAGCACCGAGCGGGGTTACAATGAGCAGTTCTTC
CASTERGYNEQFF
>NA|TRBJ1-6|NA|TRBV30
TGTGCCGGGGCTGGTGGCCCAAATTCACCCCTCCACTTT
CAGAGGPNSPLHF
>TRBD1|TRBJ2-3|NA|TRBV19
TGTGCCAGTGGGACAGGTTCAAAAAATACGCAGTATTTT
CASGTGSKNTQYF
>NA|TRBJ1-5|NA|TRBV6-1
TGTGCCAGCAGCGAGGCCCTTGCCAATCAGCCCCAGCATTTT
CASSEALANQPQHF
>NA|TRBJ2-3|few|TRBV11-3
TGTGCCAGCAGCGCCGGTCGGTGGGCAGATACGCAGTATTTT
CASSAGRWADTQYF
>NA|TRBJ1-1|NA|TRBV7-9
TGTGCCAGCAGCGCTCTAACTAGGGGAAGGGCTGAAGCTTTCTTT
CASSALTRGRAEAFF
>NA|TRBJ2-2|few|TRBV20-1
TGCAGTGCGGGGACCGCAGGGGAGCTGTTTTTT
CSAGTAGELFF
>NA|TRBJ1-5|NA|TRBV7-6
TGTGCCAGCAGCTTAATTGGTGGGGCGGGAAAGAGCAATCAGCCCCAGCATTTT
CASSLIGGAGKSNQPQHF
>NA|TRBJ1-3|once|TRBV5-6
TGTGCCAGCAGCTTGGGGGGTATCGAAAACACCATATATTTT
CASSLGGIENTIYF
>TRBD1|TRBJ2-3|NA|TRBV19
TGTGCCAGTCGAACAGGGGAAGAGAGCACAGATACGCAGTATTTT
CASRTGEESTDTQYF
>NA|TRBJ1-2|NA|TRBV9
TGTGCCAGCAGCGTAGGGGCAGGGGACGGCTACACCTTC
CASSVGAGDGYTF
>NA|TRBJ1-2|NA|TRBV4-1
TGCGCCAGCAGCCAACTCACAGGGAGAATAGGGGCTAACTATGGCTACACCTTC
CASSQLTGRIGANYGYTF
>TRBD1|TRBJ1-5|NA|TRBV6-6
TGTGCCAGTCAGGGGGGCAATCAGCCCCAGCATTTT
CASQGGNQPQHF
>NA|TRBJ2-5|few|TRBV7-6
TGTGCCAGCAGCCCTTGGGGGGGGCGACAAGAGACCCAGTACTTC
CASSPWGGRQETQYF
>NA|TRBJ1-1|NA|TRBV19
TGTGCCAGTAGTATAGTCGGCCGACGAACAAGGAACACTGAAGCTTTCTTT
CASSIVGRRTRNTEAFF
>NA|TRBJ1-6|NA|TRBV27
TGTGCCAGCAGTGGGCTGTATAATTCACCCCTCCACTTT
CASSGLYNSPLHF
>NA|TRBJ2-3|NA|TRBV28
TGTGCCAGCAGACCCCCGGGTAGCACAGATACGCAGTATTTT
CASRPPGSTDTQYF
>NA|TRBJ1-1|NA|TRBV5-1
TGCGCCAGCAGCTTGAAGTTTCGGGCGGAAAAGAACACTGAAGCTTTCTTT
CASSLKFRAEKNTEAFF
>NA|TRBJ2-7|NA|TRBV18
TGTGCCAGCTCACCGGACGGGTTGCGGGGCTACGAGCAGTACTTC
CASSPDGLRGYEQYF
>TRBD2|TRBJ2-2|NA|TRBV19
TGTGCCAGTAGTTTATTACTAGCGGGGGGCTACGGGGAGCTGTTTTTT
CASSLLLAGGYGELFF
>NA|TRBJ2-2|NA|TRBV5-1
TGCGCCAGCAGCCAGACAGTATCTGGGGAGCTGTTTTTT
CASSQTVSGELFF
>TRBD2|TRBJ2-7|NA|TRBV6-6
TGTGCCAGCAGTTACGGCGGGGGAAGGGACGAGCAGTACTTC
CASSYGGGRDEQYF
>NA|TRBJ2-7|NA|TRBV5-4
TGTGCCAGCAGCCTGATGAGCTACGAGCAGTACTTC
CASSLMSYEQYF
>NA|TRBJ1-5|NA|TRBV6-1
TGTGCCAGCAGTCCTGCTGGGGGCAATCAGCCCCAGCATTTT
CASSPAGGNQPQHF
>NA|TRBJ1-1|NA|TRBV5-1
TGCGCCAGCAGCTTGGAGGGCAGGCGGGGGCAGGACACTGAAGCTTTCTTT
CASSLEGRRGQDTEAFF
>NA|TRBJ2-1|NA|TRBV2
TGTGCCAGCAGTGAATCCAGGGGGAGGGGCAAAGGGCAGTTCTTC
CASSESRGRGKGQFF
>TRBD1|TRBJ1-2|NA|TRBV10-3
TGTGCCATCAGGCAGGACAGGGCAAACTATGGCTACACCTTC
CAIRQDRANYGYTF
>TRBD2|TRBJ2-3|NA|TRBV11-2
TGTGCCAGCAGCCCCCGACTAGCGGATACGCAGTATTTT
CASSPRLADTQYF
>TRBD1|TRBJ1-1|NA|TRBV6-1
TGTGCCAGCTCTTCCAGGGGGATGAACACTGAAGCTTTCTTT
CASSSRGMNTEAFF
>NA|TRBJ1-5|NA|TRBV6-5
TGTGCCAGCAGTTGGGGGGGCAGCAATCAGCCCCAGCATTTT
CASSWGGSNQPQHF
>NA|TRBJ1-1|NA|TRBV18
TGTGCCAGCTCACCGGGACAGAACACTGAAGCTTTCTTT
CASSPGQNTEAFF
>NA|TRBJ1-1|NA|TRBV9
TGTGCCAGCAGCGTAGCTCCCCGGACGAACACTGAAGCTTTCTTT
CASSVAPRTNTEAFF
>NA|TRBJ1-6|NA|TRBV5-1
TGCGCCAGCAGTACAAGCTCCTATAATTCACCCCTCCACTTT
CASSTSSYNSPLHF
>NA|TRBJ2-7|NA|TRBV6-5
TGTGCCAGCAGTAGACCGGAGACTTACGAGCAGTACTTC
CASSRPETYEQYF
>TRBD1|TRBJ1-2|NA|TRBV28
TGTGCCAGCACGACAGGGGATTATTCCTATGGCTACACCTTC
CASTTGDYSYGYTF
>TRBD1|TRBJ2-5|NA|TRBV5-6
TGTGCCAGCAGCGCACGACAGGGGGAGACGCAAGAGACCCAGTACTTC
CASSARQGETQETQYF
>NA|TRBJ2-6|NA|TRBV5-8
TGTGCCAGCAGCTTGCGTTCGACTGGGGCCAACGTCCTGACTTTC
CASSLRSTGANVLTF
>NA|TRBJ2-1|NA|TRBV27
TGTGCCAGCAGTTTACTGCAGACAGGATCCTACAATGAGCAGTTCTTC
CASSLLQTGSYNEQFF
>NA|TRBJ2-1|few|TRBV2
TGTGCCAGCAGTGAGATTATTAGAGAAGAGGAGCAGTTCTTC
CASSEIIREEEQFF
>TRBD2|TRBJ2-3|NA|TRBV5-3
TGTGCCAGAAGCTTTCCAGCGGGGGGCCTCACAGATACGCAGTATTTT
CARSFPAGGLTDTQYF
>TRBD1|TRBJ2-7|NA|TRBV10-3
TGTGCCATCAGTGAGGACAGGGATTCCTACGAGCAGTACTTC
CAISEDRDSYEQYF
>TRBD2|TRBJ2-7|NA|TRBV5-6
TGTGCCAGCAGTACTCCTAGCGGGGGATCCTACGAGCAGTACTTC
CASSTPSGGSYEQYF
>NA|TRBJ2-7|NA|TRBV6-1
TGTGCCAATTCAAGGGAGCTGGGCTCCTACGAGCAGTACTTC
CANSRELGSYEQYF
>NA|TRBJ1-1|NA|TRBV9
TGTGCCAGCAGCCTCCGCTGGGGGAACACTGAAGCTTTCTTT
CASSLRWGNTEAFF
>TRBD1|TRBJ2-5|few|TRBV5-1
TGCGCCAGCAGCCCCGAGGGACAGGGGATAGAGACCCAGTACTTC
CASSPEGQGIETQYF
>TRBD1|TRBJ2-5|NA|TRBV4-2
TGTGCCAGCAGCCAAACCTCAGGGGGGACCCAGTACTTC
CASSQTSGGTQYF
>TRBD1|TRBJ1-6|NA|TRBV6-1
TGTGCCAGCAGTCCCAGGGGGCGAGGGTCACCCCTCCACTTT
CASSPRGRGSPLHF
>TRBD2|TRBJ2-5|NA|TRBV4-3
TGCGCCAGCAGCCAAGAGGGGATCGGGGGCGGGGGGCAAGAGACCCAGTACTTC
CASSQEGIGGGGQETQYF